What follows describes a single T cell receptor (beta chain). The V segment lost 4 bases and the J segment 0 bases; nucleotides outside the gene matches: 5. Germline values: CDR1 ENHRY, CDR2 SYGVKD. This CDR3 has 16 amino acids. The record originates from a study of blood T cell repertoires in COVID-19. Looking at the study overall: Whether acute or convalescent, the COVID-19 samples came from the United States, Italy and Spain.

Authors' data handling: Amplification of reference gene primers provided the estimated nucleated cell counts. Generated by immunoSEQ multiplex PCR, the TCRdb table keeps only in-frame clones and is missing some. V, J and clone size reflect that table, while D and trimming were determined from the DNA. This sample yields a few hundred thousand clones, of which about 87% are seen a single time; 6.9% belongs to the top ten. This clonotype originated in a woman in her twenties or thirties who had recovered from COVID-19. The chain is built from TRBV10-3 and TRBJ2-3; 9 positions agree with TRBD2. Sequencing was done on a sample of peripheral blood. CDR3 nucleotides: TGTGCCATCAGTGGGGGACTAGCAGCTAGCACAGATACGCAGTATTTT. Translated, it gives CAISGGLAASTDTQYF.